The 6 T cell receptor beta chains below come from one sample, sequenced in a study of blood T cell repertoires in COVID-19. This table comes from immunoSEQ multiplex PCR, and its TCRdb copy is limited to in-frame clones, with some not included. Of under 150,000 clones listed, less than 90% are singletons. The sequenced material came from peripheral blood. These receptors all stem from a man aged 70-80 years with acute or convalescent COVID-19.

The chain recombines TRBV18 with TRBJ2-7; unclear D gene. CDR3 length equals 13 residues. In germline, CDR1 is KGHSH, CDR2 LQKENI. V dropped 5 bases and J dropped 7 bases, with 15 bases sitting between them. The CDR3 spells CASSSQPGDEQYF. The CDR3 DNA sequence: TGTGCCAGCTCATCTCAACCAGGTGATGAGCAGTACTTC.

This clone has a handful of counts. The chain joins TRBV19 to TRBJ1-2; D is ambiguous. Germline loops: CDR1 LNHDA, CDR2 SQIVND (reference sequence). There are 13 residues in the CDR3. V was cut by 5 bases and J by 1 base, with 8 bases left in between. CDR3 loop: CASSPQVNYGYTF. CDR3 sequence (DNA): TGTGCCAGTAGTCCTCAGGTTAACTATGGCTACACCTTC.

This chain joins TRBV18 and TRBJ1-2; TRBD1 matches at 7 bases. Losses at the gene ends were 3 bases for V and 3 bases for J; bases not matched to a gene: 10. This CDR3 has 16 amino acids. Germline V CDR1 and CDR2: KGHSH, LQKENI. As DNA, the CDR3 is TGTGCCAGCTCACCTTTAGGACAGGTTGAGGACTATGGCTACACCTTC. This sequence encodes CASSPLGQVEDYGYTF.

This clone was counted once. The chain recombines TRBV9 with TRBJ1-2; TRBD1 agrees at 8 bases. The CDR3 is made up of 14 amino acids. Germline CDR1 and CDR2: SGDLS and YYNGEE. V was clipped by 4 bases and J by 7 bases; unmatched bases: 9. The CDR3 reads CASSRTTGAVGYTF. CDR3 bases: TGTGCCAGCAGCCGCACGACAGGGGCGGTTGGCTACACCTTC.

The chain has TRBV30 and TRBJ1-6; D is unresolved. Germline V gene lookup returns CDR1 GTSNPN and CDR2 SVGIG (reference sequence). V was shortened by 1 base and J by 4 bases, with 5 bases between the two germline ends. The CDR3 runs 13 residues. In DNA form, the CDR3 reads TGTGCCTGGAGTGACCAGTATAATTCACCCCTCCACTTT. Protein sequence: CAWSDQYNSPLHF.

This clone has a single count. V and J are TRBV7-9 and TRBJ1-2; TRBD1 agrees at 7 bases. The CDR3 totals 14 residues. From germline, CDR1 is SEHNR and CDR2 FQNEAQ (reference sequence). J lost 4 bases, V lost 5 bases, and 7 bases had no gene match. CDR3 loop: CASSLLRDSYGYTF. The CDR3 nucleotides read TGTGCCAGCAGCCTGCTCCGGGACAGCTATGGCTACACCTTC.